The entry below describes one T cell receptor (beta chain). Its antigen is currently not known. Base quality data are lacking; no much larger clone is found one base away. Being off target in a library aimed at alpha chains, this beta chain has a size of little meaning. The sample's time point label, in plain terms: sample taken at primary tumor resection. Samples were obtained from approximately 72 patients with early-stage, untreated non-small cell lung cancer from the lung TRACERx cohort. TCR sequencing used whole RNA extracted from tumor and nontumor lung tissue, or from cryopreserved PBMC samples, without cell sorting. A patient was chosen for TCR sequencing only when enough RNA was available from at least two tumor regions. Before selection, tumor and adjacent nontumor lung specimens were reviewed by a lung pathologist. This entry comes from a study of spatial heterogeneity in lung cancer (dated by TCRdb to the late 2010s). General notes on the study: More beta-chain than alpha-chain transcripts were consistently detected, likely reflecting higher beta-chain transcript abundance. In tumor regions, TCR transcript counts showed a strong correlation with a T cell transcriptional module score from matched bulk RNA-seq. In the raw uncorrected reads, each unique combination of TCR and UMI appeared more than ten times on average. In non-small cell lung cancer, the study made a quantitative comparison of TCR alpha and beta repertoires among multiple tumor regions, matched nontumor lung and blood. TCR repertoire features were related to nonsynonymous mutation counts determined by whole-exome sequencing of tumor tissue. At surgery, fewer than 250 tumor regions, some 61 matched nontumor lung samples and 56 PBMC samples were TCR-sequenced for both alpha and beta chains. General study outcomes and caveats: Additional single-cell paired TCR alpha and beta sequencing was considered necessary to confirm, at a functional level, the hypothesis that regional TCRs recognize regional mutations. TCR-seq was estimated to cover only 6% to 7% of tumor T cells for alpha chains and 13% for beta chains. Counts of ubiquitous and regional expanded TCRs correlated with counts of ubiquitous and regional nonsynonymous mutations, respectively. A correlation was observed between the number of expanded intratumoral alpha and beta TCRs and the tumor nonsynonymous mutation count.

The receptor library was made with 5' RACE. Sequencing took place on a NextSeq 500. In the TCR library protocol, a unique molecular identifier was attached to each TCR cDNA molecule so that PCR and sequencing errors could be corrected. Per the original workflow: TCR identification, UMI-based error correction and CDR3 extraction were all carried out with Decombinator tools. TCRs above a frequency of 2 per 1,000, corresponding to the top 1% of the tumor frequency distribution, were defined as expanded. Expanded tumor TCRs statistically deemed absent (corrected P<0.05) from at least one tumor region were classed as regional, and all other expanded tumor TCRs were classed as ubiquitous. Renyi diversity was computed with the R vegan package after each repertoire had been subsampled 100 times to 5,000 TCRs. CDR3 similarity networks were constructed using string-kernel similarity of amino acid triplets, with links drawn between CDR3s whose pairwise similarity was above 0.82. The public reads were quality trimmed at Q25 with fastp and then assembled into clones with MiXCR by TCRdb, keeping productive beta chains. Each record represents a unique CDR3 protein, reported with the most common genes and DNA among its rows. TCRdb, rather than the study authors, made the V and J calls. The sample includes approximately 12,000 distinct CDR3 sequences, with 5.1% observed a single time. The ten largest account for around 27% of the sample.

From the cysteine through the phenylalanine, the CDR3 covers 15 amino acids. CDR3 DNA is the only sequence kept; it has 45 bases, read in frame from the first base. The germline V end is reduced by 4 bases and the J end by 1 base; junction bases left unmatched: 6. CDR1 and CDR2 are read off the germline V gene (reference sequence) as DFQATT and SNEGSKA. The sequence was obtained from a male donor with early-stage non-small cell lung cancer. Here the chain combines TRBV20-1 and TRBJ1-5; 8 bases in the junction line up with TRBD1. Here the sequenced sample was lung tumor tissue, taken at surgery. DNA sequence: TGCAGTGCTACCTGGACAGGGAAAAGCAATCAGCCCCAGCATTTT. Its protein is CSATWTGKSNQPQHF.